The subject of this entry is one T cell receptor (beta chain). These data come from a study of blood T cell repertoires in COVID-19. At the level of the study: PBMCs, B-cell-depleted T cells, or T cells were the source of the cDNA or gDNA that made up the material.

The data were produced by immunoSEQ multiplex PCR, yet TCRdb's version contains in-frame clones alone and is incomplete. Of about 320,000 clones listed, roughly 82% are singletons. CDR1 is SGHTS and CDR2 is YDEGEE in the germline V gene. CDR3 size: 16 residues. Trimming took 3 bases from V and 3 from J; bases not matched to a gene: 7. Input material: peripheral blood. The V call is TRBV5-8, the J call TRBJ2-4; 9 positions match TRBD1. This TCR derives from a woman in her 50s with acute or convalescent COVID-19. CDR3 nucleotide sequence: TGTGCCAGCAGCTCGAAGGACAGGGGAGGCAAAAACATTCAGTACTTC. It encodes CASSSKDRGGKNIQYF.